The 21 T cell receptor beta chains reported below all come from one sample, sequenced in a study of CD8 T cells in Susac syndrome. Random hexamers served to reverse transcribe roughly 0.5 to 1 ug RNA. One entry per CDR3 protein results from TCRdb running MiXCR on the immunoSEQ multiplex PCR reads. The table records approximately 100,000 distinct CDR3 sequences, about 90% of them present only once. The specimen sequenced was CD4+ T cells from PBMCs. Receptors originate from a human donor in good health.

This sequence joins TRBV30 and TRBJ1-5, with 8 nucleotides matching TRBD1. The CDR3 covers 15 residues. Germline lookup yields CDR1 GTSNPN and CDR2 SVGIG (reference sequence). J was trimmed by 0 bases and V by 6 bases; bases with no gene match: 7. CDR3 coding DNA: TGTGCCTGCAAAGGGACAGGATATAGCAATCAGCCCCAGCATTTT. Protein sequence: CACKGTGYSNQPQHF.

The rearrangement links TRBV20-1 to TRBJ2-1, with D perhaps matching TRBD2 (5 bases). From germline, CDR1 is DFQATT and CDR2 SNEGSKA (reference sequence). The CDR3 runs to 14 residues. Trimming cost V 6 bases and J 7 bases, with 19 bases left between them. Here the CDR3 DNA reads TGCAGTGCCCCGACGCACGAGGGAAAGAATGAGCAGTTCTTC. It codes for CSAPTHEGKNEQFF.

The V and J genes are TRBV7-2 and TRBJ2-4, with D possibly being TRBD2 (5 bases). CDR1 and CDR2 from the germline V gene are SGHTA and FQGNSA. V was cut by 5 bases and J by 1 base, with 15 bases left in between. The CDR3 consists of 16 residues. The DNA of the CDR3 is TGTGCCAGCAGCCCTGCTAGCACCTACGCCAAAAACATTCAGTACTTC. It codes for CASSPASTYAKNIQYF.

The chain couples TRBV7-3 to TRBJ2-3; D may correspond to TRBD1 or TRBD2 (5 bases each). V was clipped by 5 bases and J by 5 bases, with 11 bases between them. CDR1 is SGHTA, CDR2 FQGTGA, per germline. The CDR3 contains 13 residues. CDR3 bases: TGTGCCAGCAGCCTCGGGACGAGAGATACGCAGTATTTT. Its protein is CASSLGTRDTQYF.

The chain carries TRBV4-3 and TRBJ2-1, with D hard to call. The V gene's germline CDR1 is LGHNA and CDR2 YSLEER. The V and J ends lost 3 bases and 10 bases respectively, with 19 bases between them. CDR3 length: 15 residues. CDR3 in amino acids: CASSQGSERLPEQFF. CDR3 nucleotides: TGCGCCAGCAGCCAGGGTTCCGAGCGTCTACCGGAGCAGTTCTTC.

The chain employs TRBV7-9 and TRBJ2-1; 8 bases are a match to TRBD2. Trimming took 2 bases from V and 3 from J; bases not matched to a gene: 3. CDR1 and CDR2 (germline): SEHNR, FQNEAQ (reference sequence). This CDR3 contains 15 residues. The CDR3 region is CASSLSSGRYNEQFF. CDR3 DNA: TGTGCCAGCAGCTTATCTAGCGGGCGCTACAATGAGCAGTTCTTC.

The rearrangement joins TRBV29-1 to TRBJ2-3; D unresolved. The CDR3 sequence is 15 residues long. Germline V gene lookup returns CDR1 SQVTM and CDR2 ANQGSEA. Trimming cost V 4 bases and J 3 bases, with 17 bases left between them. The CDR3 is CSVAPDVARTDTQYF. DNA of the CDR3: TGCAGCGTTGCCCCAGATGTAGCCCGGACAGATACGCAGTATTTT.

This chain connects TRBV12-3 or TRBV12-4 to TRBJ2-2; D may be TRBD2 (5 bases). Trimming took 7 bases from V and 5 from J, leaving 11 bases between them. The CDR3 has 13 residues. The CDR3 sequence is CASTARGTGELFF. DNA for the CDR3: TGTGCCAGCACCGCTCGAGGGACCGGGGAGCTGTTTTTT.

The chain has TRBV6-2 or TRBV6-3 and TRBJ1-1; a possible D gene is TRBD1 (5 bases). V was shortened by 2 bases and J by 7 bases, with 17 bases between the two germline ends. The CDR3 length is 15 residues. Germline loops: CDR1 MNHEY, CDR2 SVGEGT. The CDR3 here is CASSYGMGVKLEAFF. In DNA, the CDR3 is TGTGCCAGCAGTTACGGGATGGGGGTGAAACTTGAAGCTTTCTTT.

The chain uses TRBV6-5 and TRBJ1-5, with 9 bases lining up with TRBD1. The CDR3 covers 15 residues. Losses at the gene ends were 0 bases for V and 7 bases for J; bases not matched to a gene: 4. Per germline, CDR1 MNHEY and CDR2 SVGAGI. DNA for the CDR3: TGTGCCAGCAGTTACTCACAGGGGGCAGACCAGCCCCAGCATTTT. This encodes CASSYSQGADQPQHF.

This clonotype was observed a single time. The chain recombines TRBV4-3 with TRBJ2-3; tentatively, D is TRBD1 (5 bases). Germline V gives CDR1 LGHNA, CDR2 YSLEER. V was shortened by 5 bases and J by 2 bases, with 11 bases between the two germline ends. The CDR3 contains 14 residues. CDR3 in DNA: TGCGCCAGCAGCTGCCCCAGGGTCACAGATACGCAGTATTTT. Translated, it gives CASSCPRVTDTQYF.

The chain has TRBV2 and TRBJ1-1; the D is unclear. The V gene lost 9 bases and the J gene lost 5 bases, with 10 bases spanning the gap. This CDR3 is 11 amino acids long. The germline V gene encodes CDR1 SNHLY and CDR2 FYNNEI. The CDR3 coding sequence is TGTGCCAGGCGATGGGGAACTGAAGCTTTCTTT. Translated, it gives CARRWGTEAFF.

The chain has TRBV20-1 and TRBJ2-1, with D possibly matching TRBD2 (6 bases). Trimming left V 3 bases short and J 2 bases short, with 11 bases between. Germline CDR1 DFQATT, CDR2 SNEGSKA (reference sequence). CDR3 length equals 14 residues. CDR3 in amino acids: CSARVGGTYNEQFF. CDR3 nucleotide sequence: TGCAGTGCTAGGGTAGGCGGGACCTACAATGAGCAGTTCTTC.

The chain links TRBV5-4 to TRBJ2-1; 13 bases line up with TRBD2. Germline loops: CDR1 SGHNT, CDR2 YYREEE (reference sequence). This CDR3 is built from 16 residues. Germline trimming cut 4 bases from V and 5 bases from J; bases unmatched to any gene: 6. The CDR3 nucleotides read TGTGCCAGCAGCCCCGGGACTAGCGGGACTAACAATGAGCAGTTCTTC. Translating gives CASSPGTSGTNNEQFF. Using reference TRBV5-4 and TRBJ2-1 for the parts outside the CDR3, the full variable domain is ETGVTQSPTHLIKTRGQQVTLRCSSQSGHNTVSWYQQALGQGPQFIFQYYREEENGRGNFPPRFSGLQFPNYSSELNVNALELDDSALYLCASSPGTSGTNNEQFFGPGTRLTVL.

The genes are TRBV5-4 and TRBJ2-2, with a possible D match to TRBD2 (5 bases). The germline V gene has CDR1 SGHNT and CDR2 YYREEE (reference sequence). V gave up 4 bases and J gave up 2 bases, with 18 bases separating them. This CDR3 spans 17 amino acids. CDR3 bases: TGTGCCAGCAGCACCTTCGAGTCCCGGGGAAACACCGGGGAGCTGTTTTTT. This encodes CASSTFESRGNTGELFF.

The chain links TRBV7-2 to TRBJ2-6; 7 positions agree with TRBD1. CDR1 is SGHTA, CDR2 FQGNSA, per germline. The J segment lost 0 bases and the V segment lost 4 bases, leaving 0 bases of the junction unmatched. The CDR3 extends over 15 amino acids. DNA for the CDR3: TGTGCCAGCAGCTCAGGGGGCTCTGGGGCCAACGTCCTGACTTTC. This codes for CASSSGGSGANVLTF.

V is TRBV30 and J is TRBJ1-1, with TRBD1 identical over 8 bases. This CDR3 has 13 residues. Germline CDR1 is GTSNPN and CDR2 is SVGIG (reference sequence). Unmatched junction bases numbered 2, after V lost 5 bases and J lost 0 bases. CDR3 sequence: CAWETGVNTEAFF. CDR3 in DNA: TGTGCCTGGGAGACAGGGGTGAACACTGAAGCTTTCTTT.

The chain carries TRBV20-1 and TRBJ1-6; D is perhaps TRBD1 (6 bases). The CDR3 is 14 residues long. Trimming shortened V by 8 bases and J by 9 bases, and 20 bases separated the two germline ends. In germline, CDR1 is DFQATT, CDR2 SNEGSKA (reference sequence). The CDR3 is CSSLGGRAGSPLHF. CDR3 DNA: TGCAGTTCTCTTGGGGGCAGGGCTGGTTCACCCCTCCACTTT.

This chain links TRBV7-2 with TRBJ2-5, with D unclear. V was cut by 4 bases and J by 5 bases, with 14 bases left in between. CDR3 length: 14 residues. The V gene's germline CDR1 is SGHTA and CDR2 FQGNSA. In DNA form, the CDR3 reads TGTGCCAGCAGCTCCGGACCGATCGCTGAGACCCAGTACTTC. Its translation is CASSSGPIAETQYF.

V usage is TRBV6-2 or TRBV6-3 and J usage is TRBJ1-5; D ambiguous. Trimming pared 5 bases from V and 0 bases from J, leaving 2 bases between. The germline gives CDR1 MNHEY, CDR2 SVGEGT. CDR3 length: 12 amino acids. This CDR3 is CASSHSNQPQHF. CDR3 nucleotide sequence: TGTGCCAGCAGTCATAGCAATCAGCCCCAGCATTTT.

This chain joins TRBV29-1 and TRBJ1-2; no definite D call. The germline V gene encodes CDR1 SQVTM and CDR2 ANQGSEA. The CDR3 is made up of 12 amino acids. V lost 4 bases and J lost 1, with 7 bases in between. The CDR3 is CSVGLFNYGYTF. The CDR3 nucleotides are TGCAGCGTTGGACTCTTTAACTATGGCTACACCTTC.